The sequence of this TCR beta chain was determined in a study of cytomegalovirus exposure and HLA in healthy donors. The study's findings and limits: Reports showed the classifier diagnosing cytomegalovirus status with high specificity and sensitivity. It was found in a later analysis that first-cohort TCR clusters tended to co-occur in the 120 validation repertoires. It was approximately 150 TCR beta chains that were listed as cytomegalovirus-associated.

In regard to this clone: Its target is unknown.

CDR1 and CDR2 (germline): GTSNPN, SVGIG (reference sequence). The ends were cut back, 5 bases at V and 0 bases at J, with 10 bases in the middle. The CDR3 is made up of 14 amino acids. Method: immunoSEQ multiplex PCR; TCRdb's copy keeps in-frame clones and lacks some. The sample carries about 78,000 clones, 95% to 97% recorded once. The source of this sequence is a man aged 18 to 30 in good health and CMV-seropositive. This rearrangement joins TRBV30 to TRBJ1-4; D is undetermined. Sequenced input: PBMCs. This chain's CDR3 is CAWGGQATNEKLFF. The DNA of the CDR3 is TGTGCCTGGGGTGGGCAGGCAACTAATGAAAAACTGTTTTTT.